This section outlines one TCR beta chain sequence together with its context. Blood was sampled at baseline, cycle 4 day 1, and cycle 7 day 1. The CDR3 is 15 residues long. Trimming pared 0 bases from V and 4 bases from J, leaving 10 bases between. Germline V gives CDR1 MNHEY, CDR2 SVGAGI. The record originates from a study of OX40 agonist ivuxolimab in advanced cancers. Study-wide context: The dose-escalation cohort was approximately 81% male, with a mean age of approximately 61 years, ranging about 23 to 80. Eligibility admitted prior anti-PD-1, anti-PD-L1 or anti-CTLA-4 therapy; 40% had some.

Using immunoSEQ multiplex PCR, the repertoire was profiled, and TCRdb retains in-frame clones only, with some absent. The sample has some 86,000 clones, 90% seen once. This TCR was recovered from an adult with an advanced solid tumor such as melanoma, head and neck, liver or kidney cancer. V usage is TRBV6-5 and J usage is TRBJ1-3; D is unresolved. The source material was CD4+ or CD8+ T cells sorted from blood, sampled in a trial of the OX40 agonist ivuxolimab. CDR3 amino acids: CASSYSFSGGNTIYF. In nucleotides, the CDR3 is TGTGCCAGCAGTTACTCTTTTAGTGGCGGAAACACCATATATTTT.